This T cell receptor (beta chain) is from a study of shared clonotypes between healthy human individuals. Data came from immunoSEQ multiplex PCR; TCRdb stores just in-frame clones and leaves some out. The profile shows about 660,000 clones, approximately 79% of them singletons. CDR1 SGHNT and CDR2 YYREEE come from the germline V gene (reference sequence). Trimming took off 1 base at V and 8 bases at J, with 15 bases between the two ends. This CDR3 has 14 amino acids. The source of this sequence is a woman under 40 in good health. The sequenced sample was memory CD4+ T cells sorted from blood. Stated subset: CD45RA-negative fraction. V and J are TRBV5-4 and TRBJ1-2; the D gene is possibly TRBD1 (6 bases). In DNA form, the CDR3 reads TGTGCCAGCAGCTTGTTCGCAGGGGAGGGGGGCTACACCTTC. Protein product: CASSLFAGEGGYTF.